This T cell receptor beta chain was captured by sequencing in a study of T cell responses to AZD1222 COVID-19 vaccine. Analysis merged second doses at about 4 or about 12 weeks. With respect to this clone: Its antigen is as yet unknown. Compared with germline, one end of the junction differs, possibly owing to a read error.

Study-wide results and limits: The breadth and depth of Spike-specific TCRs increased once two AZD1222 doses had been given. Among the donors, most were white British and more were female, and clonal diversity was possibly underestimated.

Measured with immunoSEQ multiplex PCR; TCRdb has only the in-frame clones, and not every one. The sample yields 85,000 to 90,000 clones, roughly 89% seen once. The CDR3 has 13 amino acids. CDR1 and CDR2 from the germline V gene are SGHRS and YFSETQ. This clonotype was obtained from an adult who received the AZD1222 COVID-19 vaccine. J is TRBJ2-7 and V is TRBV5-1, with 11 positions matching TRBD2. The material sequenced was peripheral blood, taken 28 days after the second AZD1222 dose. CDR3 in amino acids: CASSLALAGARYF. CDR3 bases: TGCGCCAGCAGTTTGGCACTAGCGGGGGCCAGGTACTTC.